This T cell receptor (beta chain) comes out of a study of CD8+ T cells in alopecia areata. The V and J ends lost 3 bases and 10 bases respectively, with 10 bases between them. The CDR3 loop spans 13 amino acids. CDR1 is SGHTA and CDR2 is FQGNSA in the germline V gene. RNA extraction was followed by reverse transcription into cDNA, which acted as the sequencing template. Profiled with immunoSEQ multiplex PCR; TCRdb holds only in-frame clones, not every one. This sample has over 150,000 clones; 63% occur once, and the top ten carry approximately 1.7%. The J gene is TRBJ1-6, the V gene TRBV7-2; D gene uncertain. The source material was CD4+ T cells sorted from blood, sampled at week 0. This receptor was taken from a human donor with alopecia areata. CDR3: CASSLDRFSPLHF. The DNA of the CDR3 is TGTGCCAGCAGCTTGGATCGCTTCTCACCCCTCCACTTT.